This T cell receptor beta chain appears in the sequencing data of a study of shared clonotypes between healthy human individuals. Overall study: CD8 memory received one plate per donor, CD8 naive two, CD4 memory three and CD4 naive three.

At a deep level, the assay was run. Method: immunoSEQ multiplex PCR; TCRdb's copy keeps in-frame clones and lacks some. The table records roughly 300,000 clones, around 87% of them present only once. The V gene lost 0 bases and the J gene lost 2 bases, with 6 bases spanning the gap. Germline assignment: CDR1 SGHRS and CDR2 YFSETQ. The CDR3 spans 13 residues. Sequencing was carried out using memory CD8+ T cells sorted from blood. The subset: CD45RO+ cells pooled with CCR7-negative TemRA cells. This sequence joins TRBV5-1 and TRBJ2-7; D is unresolved. The clonotype was recovered from a young man in good health. CDR3: CASSLAPAYEQYF. Here the CDR3 DNA reads TGCGCCAGCAGCTTGGCTCCAGCCTACGAGCAGTACTTC.